The next 27 T cell receptor beta chains were all read from a single sample in a study of shared clonotypes between healthy human individuals. Profiled with immunoSEQ multiplex PCR; TCRdb holds only in-frame clones, not every one. The sample includes some 2.1 million clones, around 93% of them seen just once. Cells designated naive CD8 were CD45RO-negative and were positively selected for CCR7, with terminally differentiated effector memory CD45RA+ cells excluded. Specimen: naive CD8+ T cells from PBMCs. The receptors come from a man younger than 35 in good health. Some clones in this sample may be carry-over from other donors' samples.

CDR3 sequence reads: CASSFDRGADYEQYF. The CDR3 coding sequence is TGTGCCAGCAGCTTCGACAGGGGGGCCGACTACGAGCAGTACTTC. The gene calls are TRBV5-8 and TRBJ2-7; 9 nucleotides line up with TRBD1. The V gene end was trimmed by 2 bases and the J gene end by 3 bases; junction bases not matched to a gene: 6. Looked up from germline, CDR1 is SGHTS and CDR2 is YDEGEE. This CDR3 region has 15 residues.

The rearrangement joins TRBV9 to TRBJ2-1, with TRBD1 identical over 9 bases. The V segment lost 3 bases and the J segment 8 bases; nucleotides outside the gene matches: 9. CDR3 length: 15 amino acids. CDR1 is SGDLS, CDR2 YYNGEE, per germline. CDR3 sequence (DNA): TGTGCCAGCAGCGGATCCGGGACAGGGAGGGATGAGCAGTTCTTC. It codes for CASSGSGTGRDEQFF. Combining the CDR3 with reference TRBV9 and TRBJ2-1 gives the whole variable domain DSGVTQTPKHLITATGQRVTLRCSPRSGDLSVYWYQQSLDQGLQFLIQYYNGEERAKGNILERFSAQQFPDLHSELNLSSLELGDSALYFCASSGSGTGRDEQFFGPGTRLTVL.

CDR3 in amino acids: CASSPGTSGNSYTF. DNA of the CDR3: TGTGCCAGCAGCCCGGGCACCTCGGGGAATAGCTACACCTTC. The chain uses TRBV11-2 and TRBJ1-2, with D hard to call. V lost 5 bases and J lost 9, with 19 bases in between. This CDR3 region has 14 residues. Germline V gene sequence: CDR1 SGHAT, CDR2 FQNNGV.

The rearrangement joins TRBV28 to TRBJ2-1; possible D gene TRBD2, 6 bases. Germline loops: CDR1 MDHEN, CDR2 SYDVKM. V was pared by 1 base and J by 4 bases, with 14 bases between. This CDR3 has 16 amino acids. CDR3 nucleotides: TGTGCCAGCAGTTTATTGTACATGGCGGGATACAATGAGCAGTTCTTC. Translated: CASSLLYMAGYNEQFF.

This chain joins TRBV27 and TRBJ2-7; 13 positions agree with TRBD2. The CDR3 has 16 amino acids. Unmatched junction bases numbered 7, after V lost 4 bases and J lost 4 bases. Per germline, CDR1 MNHEY and CDR2 SMNVEV (reference sequence). DNA of the CDR3: TGTGCCAGCAGTTCCAGACTAGCGGGAGGTAAATACGAGCAGTACTTC. This encodes CASSSRLAGGKYEQYF.

V gene TRBV6-1 combines with J gene TRBJ1-5; 10 positions match TRBD1. There are 18 residues in the CDR3. V gave up 2 bases and J gave up 3 bases; unmatched junction bases: 10. Germline CDR1 reads MNHNS; CDR2 reads SASEGT. The CDR3 region has the DNA TGTGCCAGCAGTGAACCTAGGGACAGGGGATTTAACAATCAGCCCCAGCATTTT. Its translation: CASSEPRDRGFNNQPQHF.

The rearrangement links TRBV5-1 to TRBJ2-7, with D possibly being TRBD2 (5 bases). Germline CDR1 is SGHRS and CDR2 is YFSETQ. The CDR3 is 14 residues long. The ends were cut back, 3 bases at V and 1 base at J, with 11 bases in the middle. DNA of the CDR3: TGCGCCAGCAGCTCGGTCGGGAAATCCTACGAGCAGTACTTC. It encodes CASSSVGKSYEQYF. The full variable domain, rest sourced from reference TRBV5-1 and TRBJ2-7, is KAGVTQTPRYLIKTRGQQVTLSCSPISGHRSVSWYQQTPGQGLQFLFEYFSETQRNKGNFPGRFSGRQFSNSRSEMNVSTLELGDSALYLCASSSVGKSYEQYFGPGTRLTVT.

This rearrangement joins TRBV10-3 to TRBJ2-5; 13 positions agree with TRBD2. The ends lost 4 bases at V and 4 bases at J; junction bases unmatched: 6. The CDR3 consists of 16 residues. Germline V gene lookup returns CDR1 ENHRY and CDR2 SYGVKD. The CDR3 sequence: CAISAVLAGGGETQYF. In DNA, the CDR3 is TGTGCCATCAGTGCGGTACTAGCGGGAGGGGGAGAGACCCAGTACTTC.

The chain employs TRBV5-1 and TRBJ2-7; weak D call: TRBD1 (5 bases). The CDR3 has 14 residues. V dropped 2 bases and J dropped 4 bases, with 13 bases sitting between them. Germline V gene data show CDR1 as SGHRS and CDR2 as YFSETQ. CDR3 residues: CASSFDRPVYEQYF. CDR3 coding DNA: TGCGCCAGCAGCTTTGACAGACCCGTTTACGAGCAGTACTTC.

The chain employs TRBV9 and TRBJ1-5; D gene ambiguous. V shed 3 bases and J shed 3 bases, with 13 bases lying between them. The CDR3 is made up of 15 amino acids. Germline CDR1 and CDR2: SGDLS and YYNGEE. The CDR3 sequence: CASSGTGSDNQPQHF. CDR3 DNA: TGTGCCAGCAGCGGCACCGGGAGTGACAATCAGCCCCAGCATTTT.

This clone has more than one count but fewer than ten. The chain recombines TRBV6-6 with TRBJ1-1, with D maybe TRBD1 (5 bases). The length of the CDR3 is 15 residues. CDR1 and CDR2 (germline): MNHNY, SVGAGI (reference sequence). The V end was cut by 0 bases, the J end by 4 bases, with 12 bases between. In DNA form, the CDR3 reads TGTGCCAGCAGTTACTCAGGCAGGGCTTCCACTGAAGCTTTCTTT. The encoded protein is CASSYSGRASTEAFF.

This chain joins TRBV28 and TRBJ2-5, with D possibly TRBD2 on 6 matching bases. The CDR3 totals 14 residues. The V and J ends lost 8 bases and 5 bases respectively, with 18 bases between them. Germline assignment: CDR1 MDHEN and CDR2 SYDVKM. DNA for the CDR3: TGTGCCAGCCGACCATTCGGGGGTGACGAGACCCAGTACTTC. Encoded protein: CASRPFGGDETQYF.

CDR3: CATWHRDEQYF. In DNA form, the CDR3 reads TGTGCCACCTGGCACAGGGACGAGCAGTACTTC. This sequence joins TRBV15 and TRBJ2-7; TRBD1 might be the D (6 bases). V lost 8 bases and J 5 bases, leaving 10 bases between the germline ends. The CDR3 length is 11 residues. Germline CDR1 reads LNHNV; CDR2 reads YYDKDF (reference sequence).

The CDR3 here is CASSFRTSGDEQFF. Here the CDR3 DNA reads TGTGCCAGCAGTTTTCGGACTAGCGGTGATGAGCAGTTCTTC. The chain uses TRBV6-5 and TRBJ2-1, with 10 nucleotides matching TRBD2. Trimming at V came to 4 bases and at J to 8 bases, leaving 5 bases not matched to a gene. The CDR3 extends over 14 amino acids. The germline gives CDR1 MNHEY, CDR2 SVGAGI.

This chain links TRBV11-2 with TRBJ1-3, with 7 bases matching TRBD1. Germline CDR1 is SGHAT and CDR2 is FQNNGV. This CDR3 has 15 amino acids. Losses at the gene ends were 4 bases for V and 6 bases for J; bases not matched to a gene: 9. The CDR3 here is CASSSRTGWENTIYF. Written as DNA, the CDR3 is TGTGCCAGCAGCTCCAGGACAGGATGGGAAAACACCATATATTTT.

This chain joins TRBV4-1 and TRBJ2-5; 8 nucleotides agree with TRBD2. The CDR3 covers 17 residues. Germline V gene sequence: CDR1 MGHRA, CDR2 YSYEKL. V lost 1 base and J lost 1; bases outside the gene matches: 8. CDR3 amino acids: CASSQGDSGNPQETQYF. The CDR3 bases are TGCGCCAGCAGCCAAGGTGATAGCGGGAACCCCCAAGAGACCCAGTACTTC.

This chain connects TRBV27 to TRBJ1-2; perhaps TRBD1 as D (5 bases). The CDR3 extends over 14 amino acids. V lost 5 bases and J lost 8, with 18 bases in between. Germline loops: CDR1 MNHEY, CDR2 SMNVEV (reference sequence). The CDR3 DNA sequence: TGTGCCAGCAGTCCGAGGGGACCTCGGTGGGGCTACACCTTC. It is translated as CASSPRGPRWGYTF.

The chain joins TRBV7-8 to TRBJ1-2, with a weak D call TRBD1 (5 bases). CDR3 size: 13 residues. The V end was cut by 5 bases, the J end by 5 bases, with 12 bases between. Germline-derived CDR1 and CDR2 are SGHVS and FQNEAQ. CDR3 in DNA: TGTGCCAGCAGCGAAGGGGTTCGGTATGGCTACACCTTC. Its translation is CASSEGVRYGYTF.

CDR3 sequence reads: CASSVGQNEQYF. The CDR3 bases are TGTGCCAGCAGCGTAGGGCAGAACGAGCAGTACTTC. The chain combines TRBV9 with TRBJ2-7; D call uncertain. Germline lookup yields CDR1 SGDLS and CDR2 YYNGEE. The CDR3 sequence is 12 residues long. Trimming removed 0 bases from V and 5 bases from J, with 6 bases in between.

This chain links TRBV4-3 with TRBJ1-1, with TRBD1 as a possible D gene (6 bases). Trimming took 0 bases from V and 7 from J, leaving 15 bases between them. The CDR3 runs 15 residues. Germline V lookup: CDR1 LGHNA, CDR2 YSLEER. In DNA form, the CDR3 reads TGCGCCAGCAGCCAAGATCGAACAGGGAAGAATGAAGCTTTCTTT. As protein: CASSQDRTGKNEAFF.

The CDR3 loop is CASSVGLPVGGEQFF. For the CDR3, the DNA is TGTGCCAGCAGTGTTGGGCTACCCGTAGGAGGTGAGCAGTTCTTC. The chain joins TRBV2 to TRBJ2-1; maybe TRBD2 (5 bases). CDR3 length: 15 amino acids. Germline V gene lookup returns CDR1 SNHLY and CDR2 FYNNEI. The germline V and J ends were trimmed by 4 bases and 9 bases, with 19 bases remaining between them.

The V gene is TRBV28, the J gene TRBJ2-7, with D possibly being TRBD2 (6 bases). Germline CDR1 and CDR2: MDHEN and SYDVKM. The V gene lost 6 bases and the J gene lost 6 bases, with 12 bases spanning the gap. The CDR3 runs to 12 residues. CDR3 nucleotides: TGTGCCAGCAGGCCGGGAGACGGCGAGCAGTACTTC. Translation gives CASRPGDGEQYF.

The V and J genes are TRBV11-2 and TRBJ2-1, with 9 positions matching TRBD2. The length of the CDR3 is 18 residues. The germline gives CDR1 SGHAT, CDR2 FQNNGV. V was pared by 1 base and J by 5 bases, with 12 bases of the junction left unmatched. In DNA, the CDR3 is TGTGCCAGCAGCTTAGGTTGGGGCGGGAGGGCCCCCCACAATGAGCAGTTCTTC. Translated: CASSLGWGGRAPHNEQFF.

In DNA, the CDR3 is TGTGCCAGCAGTTTTGGGGGCCCTAATGAAAAACTGTTTTTT. Protein product: CASSFGGPNEKLFF. The rearrangement joins TRBV28 to TRBJ1-4; possibly TRBD1 for D (6 bases). Germline V CDR1 and CDR2: MDHEN, SYDVKM. This CDR3 is built from 14 residues. V gave up 3 bases and J gave up 3 bases, with 8 bases separating them.

This chain connects TRBV7-9 to TRBJ2-7, with D tentatively TRBD1 or TRBD2 (5 bases each). This CDR3 comprises 14 residues. Deletions cut 2 bases from V and 2 bases from J, with 10 bases between. The germline V gene encodes CDR1 SEHNR and CDR2 FQNEAQ (reference sequence). The CDR3: CASSLRDVTYEQYF. CDR3 coding DNA: TGTGCCAGCAGCTTAAGGGACGTCACCTACGAGCAGTACTTC.

This chain joins TRBV6-5 and TRBJ2-7, with 12 bases matching TRBD1. Germline V gives CDR1 MNHEY, CDR2 SVGAGI. The CDR3 covers 15 residues. Trimming removed 3 bases from V and 11 bases from J; junction bases left unmatched: 11. The CDR3 region has the DNA TGTGCCAGCAGTTATGAGTTCGGCGGGACAGGGGGCGAGTACTTC. It translates to CASSYEFGGTGGEYF.

Comments on this clone: The junction departs from germline at one end; a sequencing error may be responsible. This sequence joins TRBV7-2 and TRBJ2-7; the match to TRBD2 covers 9 bases. The CDR3 consists of 14 residues. Germline CDR1 SGHTA, CDR2 FQGNSA. This CDR3 reads CASSVAGALYEQYF. The CDR3 DNA reads TGTGCCAGCAGCGTAGCGGGAGCTTTGTACGAGCAGTACTTC.